Listed below are T cell receptor beta chains from one sample, sequenced in a study of prognosis after radiotherapy for stage I lung cancer. Using its own MiXCR run on the multiplex PCR reads, TCRdb lists one record per CDR3 protein. The sample lists about 26,000 distinct CDR3 sequences, about 30% occurring once. This sample comprised PBMCs, obtained before or after stereotactic body radiation therapy (not recorded which). These receptors came from a donor aged 50 or older with non-small cell lung cancer. The CDR3 runs from the conserved cysteine through the conserved F or W. Each record gives: CDR3 protein, CDR3 DNA, clone size, J gene, D gene, V gene. The D gene is left open where the match is weak. The size entry is marked missing in some rows and otherwise reads once, few, many or a size class.

CASSLTGLANYGYTF | TGTGCCAGCAGTTTAACGGGACTAGCTAACTATGGCTACACCTTC | many | TRBJ1-2 | NA | TRBV28
CASSLIATAASEQFF | TGTGCCAGCAGCTTAATAGCGACAGCGGCGAGTGAGCAGTTCTTC | many | TRBJ2-1 | NA | TRBV11-2
CASSYGTARTDTQYF | TGCGCCAGCAGCTATGGGACAGCTCGCACAGATACGCAGTATTTT | NA | TRBJ2-3 | TRBD1 | TRBV5-1
CASSLGGLGTGELFF | TGTGCCAGTAGTTTGGGGGGTTTGGGCACCGGGGAGCTGTTTTTT | many | TRBJ2-2 | NA | TRBV19
CASSLDLGDYEQYF | TGTGCCAGCAGCTTAGATCTGGGAGACTACGAGCAGTACTTC | once | TRBJ2-7 | NA | TRBV11-2
CASSQGQGANEQFF | TGTGCCAGCAGCCAGGGACAGGGGGCAAATGAGCAGTTCTTC | NA | TRBJ2-1 | TRBD1 | TRBV7-2
CAWSERVDYTF | TGTGCCTGGAGTGAAAGGGTTGACTACACCTTC | many | TRBJ1-2 | NA | TRBV30
CASSYGRTNQPQHF | TGTGCCAGCAGTTACGGTCGGACCAATCAGCCCCAGCATTTT | once | TRBJ1-5 | NA | TRBV6-9
CASSFSFEGGYGYTF | TGTGCCAGCAGCTTTTCGTTTGAGGGTGGTTATGGCTACACCTTC | many | TRBJ1-2 | NA | TRBV5-6
CSVAAGGGSYGYTF | TGCAGCGTTGCGGCCGGGGGCGGATCCTATGGCTACACCTTC | NA | TRBJ1-2 | NA | TRBV29-1
CASSSGGHMNTEAFF | TGTGCCAGCAGTTCAGGGGGTCATATGAACACTGAAGCTTTCTTT | many | TRBJ1-1 | TRBD1 | TRBV12-3/TRBV12-4